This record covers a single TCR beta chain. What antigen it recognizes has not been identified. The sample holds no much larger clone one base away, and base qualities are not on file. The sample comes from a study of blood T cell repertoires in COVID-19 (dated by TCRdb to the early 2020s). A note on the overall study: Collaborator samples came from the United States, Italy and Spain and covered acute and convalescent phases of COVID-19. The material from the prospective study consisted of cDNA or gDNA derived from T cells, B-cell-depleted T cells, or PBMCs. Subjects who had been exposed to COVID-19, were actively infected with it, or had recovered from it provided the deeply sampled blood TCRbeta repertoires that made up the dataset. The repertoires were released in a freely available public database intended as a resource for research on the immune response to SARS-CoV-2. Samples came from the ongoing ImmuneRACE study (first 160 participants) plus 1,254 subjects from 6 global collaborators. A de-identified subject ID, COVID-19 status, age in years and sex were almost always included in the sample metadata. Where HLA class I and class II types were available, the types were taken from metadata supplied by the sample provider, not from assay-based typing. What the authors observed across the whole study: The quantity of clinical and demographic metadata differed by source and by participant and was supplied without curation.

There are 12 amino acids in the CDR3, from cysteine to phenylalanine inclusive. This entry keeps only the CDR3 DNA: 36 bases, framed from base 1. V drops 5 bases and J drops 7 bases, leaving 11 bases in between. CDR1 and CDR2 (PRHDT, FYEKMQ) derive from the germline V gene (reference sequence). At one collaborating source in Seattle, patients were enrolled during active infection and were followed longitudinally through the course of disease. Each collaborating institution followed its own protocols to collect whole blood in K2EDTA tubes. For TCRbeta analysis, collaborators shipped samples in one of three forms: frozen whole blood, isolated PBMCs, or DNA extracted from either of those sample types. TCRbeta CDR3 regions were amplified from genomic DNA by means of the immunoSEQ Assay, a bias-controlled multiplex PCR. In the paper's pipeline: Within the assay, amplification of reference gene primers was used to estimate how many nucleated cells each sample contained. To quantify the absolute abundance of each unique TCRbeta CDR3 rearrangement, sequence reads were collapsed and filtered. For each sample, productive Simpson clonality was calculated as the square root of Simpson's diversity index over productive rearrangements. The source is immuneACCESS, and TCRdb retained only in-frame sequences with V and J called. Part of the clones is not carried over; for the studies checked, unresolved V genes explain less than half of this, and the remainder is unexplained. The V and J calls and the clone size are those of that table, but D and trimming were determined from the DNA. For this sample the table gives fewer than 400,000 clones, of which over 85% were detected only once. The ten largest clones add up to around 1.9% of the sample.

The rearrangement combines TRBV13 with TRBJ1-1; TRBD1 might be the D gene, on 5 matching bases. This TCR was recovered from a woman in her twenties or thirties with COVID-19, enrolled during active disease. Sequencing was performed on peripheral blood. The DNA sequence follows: TGTGCCAGCAGCCATAGGGGCGTTGAAGCTTTCTTT. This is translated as CASSHRGVEAFF.